This TCR beta chain originates from a study of long-term antiretroviral therapy in people with HIV. V lost 3 bases to trimming and J lost 1 base; unmatched junction nucleotides: 3. CDR1 LGHNA and CDR2 YSLEER come from the germline V gene. This CDR3 region has 15 residues. On this clone itself: Its antigen is undetermined.

Going into DNA extraction, samples held roughly 0.9-11 million cryopreserved PBMC. The assay, immunoSEQ v3.0, was run at survey level. Profiling relied on immunoSEQ multiplex PCR, and the TCRdb table lists in-frame clones only, not all of them. Of approximately 29,000 clones in the sample, 80% to 95% were seen once. Overall study results and limits: Clonal expansions arising prior to ART prevailed in the repertoire at every time point. Diversity measured after ART increased yet remained under transplant donor controls.

Sample: unsorted PBMCs, taken around 5 years after starting antiretroviral therapy. This chain links TRBV4-3 with TRBJ2-1, with TRBD2 matching 7 bases. This TCR was sampled from a woman between 40 and 50 years old with HIV. DNA for the CDR3: TGCGCCAGCAGCCAGCTGCGGGGGTCCTACAATGAGCAGTTCTTC. Protein product: CASSQLRGSYNEQFF.